This TCR beta chain was sequenced during a study of T cell responses to AZD1222 COVID-19 vaccine. Details on this clone: What it binds is unknown.

CDR1 LNHNV and CDR2 YYDKDF come from the germline V gene (reference sequence). The V end lost 7 bases, the J end lost 3 bases, and 10 bases lay between the germline ends. CDR3 length equals 13 residues. Regarding the study as a whole: Clonal diversity was possibly underestimated, and white British individuals and females predominated among donors.

Assay used: immunoSEQ multiplex PCR; TCRdb lists only in-frame clones, some missing. The sample shows 95,000 to 150,000 clones, roughly 92% of them seen only once. V and J are TRBV15 and TRBJ2-1; D may be TRBD1 (6 bases). This sample comprised peripheral blood, obtained on day 0 of AZD1222 vaccination. This receptor was taken from an adult in good health. CDR3 coding DNA: TGTGCCACCAAGGACAGCCTCTACAATGAGCAGTTCTTC. Translating it yields CATKDSLYNEQFF.